This TCR beta chain was recorded in a study of blood T cell repertoires in COVID-19. Background on the study: Before being deemed recovered, Cohort 3 donors had two negative PCRs, clearance, or symptom resolution. T cells, B-cell-depleted T cells, or PBMCs supplied cDNA or gDNA.

The CDR3 runs to 16 residues. The germline V gene has CDR1 KGHSH and CDR2 LQKENI. The V and J ends lost 6 bases and 5 bases respectively, with 22 bases between them. Adults between roughly 18 and 95 years of age took part from 24 US areas. Participant reports of clinical history set cohort assignment. Generated by immunoSEQ multiplex PCR, the TCRdb table keeps only in-frame clones and is missing some. The sample includes around 360,000 clones, over 75% seen only once; the top ten take 1.5% to 2.5%. Sequencing used PBMCs or T cells enriched from blood (not recorded which). The chain combines TRBV18 with TRBJ1-1; possible D gene TRBD1, 6 bases. The source of this sequence is a man aged 40-55 years in a cohort exposed to, infected with or recovered from COVID-19 (not recorded which). Here the CDR3 DNA reads TGTGCCAGCTCCCCCCGGGGAGGGGGAGGCATGACTGAAGCTTTCTTT. Translation: CASSPRGGGGMTEAFF.